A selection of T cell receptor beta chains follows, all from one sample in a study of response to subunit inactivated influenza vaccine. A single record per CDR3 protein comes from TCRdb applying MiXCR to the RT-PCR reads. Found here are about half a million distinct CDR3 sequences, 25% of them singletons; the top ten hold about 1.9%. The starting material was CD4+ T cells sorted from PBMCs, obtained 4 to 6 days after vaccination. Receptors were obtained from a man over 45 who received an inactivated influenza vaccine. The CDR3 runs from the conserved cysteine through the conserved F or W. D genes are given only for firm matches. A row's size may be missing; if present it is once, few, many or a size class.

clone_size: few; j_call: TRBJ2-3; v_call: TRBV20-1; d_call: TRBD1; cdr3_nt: TGCAGTGCTCGAAAGACAGGGGGGAGCACAGATACGCAGTATTTT; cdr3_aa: CSARKTGGSTDTQYF
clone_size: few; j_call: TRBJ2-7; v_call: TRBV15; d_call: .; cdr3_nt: TGTGCCACCAGCAACCGACAGTCTCGGGAGCAGTACTTC; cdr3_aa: CATSNRQSREQYF
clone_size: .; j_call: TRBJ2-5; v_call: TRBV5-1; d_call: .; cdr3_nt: TGCGCCAGCAGCTACGTGGGGAGAGGGGAGACCCAGTACTTC; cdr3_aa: CASSYVGRGETQYF
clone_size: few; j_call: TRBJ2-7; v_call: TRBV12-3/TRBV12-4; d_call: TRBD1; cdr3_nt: TGTGCCAGCAGTCCGCTCGCGACAGGGGGCGAGCAGTACTTC; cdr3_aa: CASSPLATGGEQYF
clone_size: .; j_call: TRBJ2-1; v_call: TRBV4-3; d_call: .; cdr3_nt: TGCGCCAGCAGCCAAGCCCTCTACAATGAGCAGTTCTTC; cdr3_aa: CASSQALYNEQFF
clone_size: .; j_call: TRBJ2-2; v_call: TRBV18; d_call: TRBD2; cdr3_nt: TGTGCCAGCTCACCACCCGCTAGCGGGGGTCCGAACACCGGGGAGCTGTTTTTT; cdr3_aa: CASSPPASGGPNTGELFF
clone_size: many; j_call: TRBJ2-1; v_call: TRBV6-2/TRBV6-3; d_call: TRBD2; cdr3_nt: TGTGCCAGCAGTTACCCGGGGCGCGGGGGTGAGCAGTTCTTC; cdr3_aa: CASSYPGRGGEQFF
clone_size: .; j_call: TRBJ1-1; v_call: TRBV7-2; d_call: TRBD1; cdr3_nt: TGTGCCAGCAGCTCCCAGACAGGGGGTTCGGCTGAAGCTTTCTTT; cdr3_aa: CASSSQTGGSAEAFF
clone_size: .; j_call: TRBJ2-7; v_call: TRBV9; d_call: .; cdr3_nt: TGTGCCAGCAGCCCAACGGCTGGCCGGCGGGACGAGCAGTACTTC; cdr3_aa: CASSPTAGRRDEQYF
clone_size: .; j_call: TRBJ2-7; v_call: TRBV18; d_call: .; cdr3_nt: TGTGCCAGCTCACCAGGACCGCGCACCTACGAGCAGTACTTC; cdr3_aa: CASSPGPRTYEQYF
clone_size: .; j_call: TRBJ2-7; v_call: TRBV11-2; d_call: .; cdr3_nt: TGTGCCAGCAGCCCCACCGACGGTCCTGCCTACGAGCAGTACTTC; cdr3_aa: CASSPTDGPAYEQYF
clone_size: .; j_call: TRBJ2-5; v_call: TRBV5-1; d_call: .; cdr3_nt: TGCGCCAGCAGCTGGGGACCAGGCGCACAAGAGACCCAGTACTTC; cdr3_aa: CASSWGPGAQETQYF
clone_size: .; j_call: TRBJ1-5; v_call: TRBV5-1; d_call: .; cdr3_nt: TGCGCCAGCAGGAAAGGGTCTAATAGCAATCAGCCCCAGCATTTT; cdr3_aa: CASRKGSNSNQPQHF
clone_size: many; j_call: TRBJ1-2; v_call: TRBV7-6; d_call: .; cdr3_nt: TGTGCCAGCAGCTCCCACGGGACGGGAAACTATGGCTACACCTTC; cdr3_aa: CASSSHGTGNYGYTF
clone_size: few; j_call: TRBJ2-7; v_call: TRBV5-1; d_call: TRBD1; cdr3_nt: TGCGCCAGCAGCTTGTTTCAGACAGGGGGGGACGAGCAGTACTTC; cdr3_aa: CASSLFQTGGDEQYF
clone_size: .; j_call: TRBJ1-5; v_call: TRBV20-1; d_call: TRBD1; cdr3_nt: TGCAGTGCTATTGGAGGGGGCTTAGGCAATCAGCCCCAGCATTTT; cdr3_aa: CSAIGGGLGNQPQHF
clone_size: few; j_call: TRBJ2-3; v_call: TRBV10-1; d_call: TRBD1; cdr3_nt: TGCGCCACCTCAAGACAGGGTGGTCCAGATACGCAGTATTTT; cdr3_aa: CATSRQGGPDTQYF
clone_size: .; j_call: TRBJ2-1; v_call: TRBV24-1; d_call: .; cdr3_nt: TGTGCCACCAGTGATTTTGGAAGGAGCTCCTACAATGAGCAGTTCTTC; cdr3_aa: CATSDFGRSSYNEQFF
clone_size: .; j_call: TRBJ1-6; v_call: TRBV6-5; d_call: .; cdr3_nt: TGTGCCAGCAGTTACTCACGAGGGTACTCCTATAATTCACCCCTCCACTTT; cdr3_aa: CASSYSRGYSYNSPLHF
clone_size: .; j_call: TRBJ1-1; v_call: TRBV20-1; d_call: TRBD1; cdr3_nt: TGCAGTGCTAGAGATAGTGGGACAGGGGGAGGTGAAGCTTTCTTT; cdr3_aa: CSARDSGTGGGEAFF
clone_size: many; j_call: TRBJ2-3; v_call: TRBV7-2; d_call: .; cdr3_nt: TGTGCCAGCAGCGCGTTAGCAGATACGCAGTATTTT; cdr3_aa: CASSALADTQYF
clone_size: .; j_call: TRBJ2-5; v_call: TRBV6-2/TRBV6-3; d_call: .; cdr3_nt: TGTGCCAGCACCCCGGGGAAACTGAACGTACACGAGACCCAGTACTTC; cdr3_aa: CASTPGKLNVHETQYF
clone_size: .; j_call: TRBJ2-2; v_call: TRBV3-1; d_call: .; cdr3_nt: TGTGCCAGCAGCCTCTTAGGGAGGGGGCGGAACACCGGGGAGCTGTTTTTT; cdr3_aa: CASSLLGRGRNTGELFF
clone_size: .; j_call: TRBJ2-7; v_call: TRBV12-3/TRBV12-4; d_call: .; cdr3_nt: TGTGCCAGCAGTACCCAGCGGGCCTCCTACGAGCAGTACTTC; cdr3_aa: CASSTQRASYEQYF
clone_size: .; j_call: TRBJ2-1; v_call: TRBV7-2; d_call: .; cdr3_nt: TGTGCCAGCAGCTTATTCGGACACCCTGGGAATGAGCAGTTCTTC; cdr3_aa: CASSLFGHPGNEQFF
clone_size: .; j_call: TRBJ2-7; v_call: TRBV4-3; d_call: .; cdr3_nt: TGCGCCAGCAGCCAAGATCTGCGGGGCGGGGAGCAGTACTTC; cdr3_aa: CASSQDLRGGEQYF
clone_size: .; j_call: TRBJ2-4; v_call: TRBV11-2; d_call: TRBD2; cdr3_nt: TGTGCCAGCAGCCCCCGCCCGGCGGGGGAAAACATTCAGTACTTC; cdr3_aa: CASSPRPAGENIQYF
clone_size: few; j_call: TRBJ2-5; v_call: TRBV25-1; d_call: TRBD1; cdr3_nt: TGTGCCAGCAGTGATCGAGTTTCAGGGGGTATGGAGACCCAGTACTTC; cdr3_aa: CASSDRVSGGMETQYF
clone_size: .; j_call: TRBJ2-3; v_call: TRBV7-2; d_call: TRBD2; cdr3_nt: TGTGCCAGCAGCTTAGTACGGGGGGGCGCGGATACGCAGTATTTT; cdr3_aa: CASSLVRGGADTQYF
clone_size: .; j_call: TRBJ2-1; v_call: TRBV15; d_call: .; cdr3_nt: TGTGCCACCAGCAGAGCATCCGGGACAGAGCAGTTCTTC; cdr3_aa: CATSRASGTEQFF
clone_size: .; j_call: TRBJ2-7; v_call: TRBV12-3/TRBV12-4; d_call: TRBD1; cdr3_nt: TGTGCCAGCAGTTTCGCTCGGGACAGGGGGCCCTACGAGCAGTACTTC; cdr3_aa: CASSFARDRGPYEQYF
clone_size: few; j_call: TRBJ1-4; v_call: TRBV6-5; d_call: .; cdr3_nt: TGTGCCAGCAGTTATATGCAGACTAATGAAAAACTGTTTTTT; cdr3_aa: CASSYMQTNEKLFF
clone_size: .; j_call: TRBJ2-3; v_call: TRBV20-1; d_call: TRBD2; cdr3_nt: TGCAGTGCTAGCCCCGCTAGCGGGAGGGCCTTTCATCCAGATACGCAGTATTTT; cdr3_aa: CSASPASGRAFHPDTQYF
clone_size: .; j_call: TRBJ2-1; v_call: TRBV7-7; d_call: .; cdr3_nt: TGTGCTAGCAGCTTAGCTTCAAAATACAATGAGCAGTTCTTC; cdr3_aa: CASSLASKYNEQFF
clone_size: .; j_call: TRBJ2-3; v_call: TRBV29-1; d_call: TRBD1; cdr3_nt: TGCAGCGTTTCACAGGGGGCTGGCACAGATACGCAGTATTTT; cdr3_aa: CSVSQGAGTDTQYF